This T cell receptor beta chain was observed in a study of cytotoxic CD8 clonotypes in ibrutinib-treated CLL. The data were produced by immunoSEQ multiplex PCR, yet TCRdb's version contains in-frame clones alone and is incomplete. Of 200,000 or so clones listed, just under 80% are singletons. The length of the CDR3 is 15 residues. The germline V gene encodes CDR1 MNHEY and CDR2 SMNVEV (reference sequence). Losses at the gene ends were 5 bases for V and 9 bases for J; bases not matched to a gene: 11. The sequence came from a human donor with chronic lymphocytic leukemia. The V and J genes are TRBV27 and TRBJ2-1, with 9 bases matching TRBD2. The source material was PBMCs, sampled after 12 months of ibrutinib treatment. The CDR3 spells CASSAYSGGRVEQFF. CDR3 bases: TGTGCCAGCAGTGCTTATAGCGGGGGTCGGGTTGAGCAGTTCTTC.